This record concerns one TCR beta chain sequence. The antigen is undetermined. This sample is drawn from a study of Ad26.COV2.S vaccination and SARS-CoV-2 variants. This table comes from immunoSEQ multiplex PCR, and its TCRdb copy is limited to in-frame clones, with some not included. Of fewer than 600,000 clones in the sample, 89% were seen once. Trimming cost V 8 bases and J 0 bases, with 17 bases left between them. This CDR3 contains 15 residues. Germline CDR1 and CDR2: SNHLY and FYNNEI. General study points: Breadth measured for non-spike TCRs was similar across vaccine and placebo recipients.

Documented treatment: some 20 received Ad26.COV2.S at low or high dose, single or two shots; several received placebo; per-sample allocation not given. Sampling was done on day 63 after the first vaccine or placebo injection. The sample here was peripheral blood, taken in a trial of Ad26.COV2.S vaccine versus placebo. The chain has TRBV2 and TRBJ2-7; either TRBD1 or TRBD2 may fit D (6 bases each). This sequence originates from a person aged 18-60 years who received the Ad26.COV2.S COVID-19 vaccine or a placebo. The CDR3 DNA reads TGTGCCAGCGTCCCCGGGGGCCTTAGCTCCTACGAGCAGTACTTC. Protein sequence: CASVPGGLSSYEQYF.